The present T cell receptor beta chain was sequenced within a study of shared clonotypes between healthy human individuals. Whole-study context: Three plates each covered CD4 naive and memory; CD8 naive two, CD8 memory one. Whole-study findings and limits: A generally larger estimated richness was seen in naive subsets than in memory subsets. Non-shared clonotypes showed lower generation probabilities than clonotypes common to all four donors.

For this clone: Its antigen is not known.

The protocol was immunoSEQ multiplex PCR, while the TCRdb copy is restricted to in-frame clones and leaves out a portion. The sample lists about 520,000 clones; roughly 95% were seen once. The CDR3 runs 15 residues. V and J are TRBV21-1 and TRBJ2-7; TRBD2, as called in the table, went unchecked against the DNA. TRBV21-1 is a pseudogene locus. Sequencing used naive CD4+ T cells sorted from blood. Subset given: CD45RA+ positively selected. The receptor's source is a woman aged 25 to 39 in good health. The CDR3 sequence: CASSLDDLSSYEQYF. The CDR3 bases are TGTGCCAGCAGCCTAGACGACCTGAGCTCCTACGAGCAGTACTTC.